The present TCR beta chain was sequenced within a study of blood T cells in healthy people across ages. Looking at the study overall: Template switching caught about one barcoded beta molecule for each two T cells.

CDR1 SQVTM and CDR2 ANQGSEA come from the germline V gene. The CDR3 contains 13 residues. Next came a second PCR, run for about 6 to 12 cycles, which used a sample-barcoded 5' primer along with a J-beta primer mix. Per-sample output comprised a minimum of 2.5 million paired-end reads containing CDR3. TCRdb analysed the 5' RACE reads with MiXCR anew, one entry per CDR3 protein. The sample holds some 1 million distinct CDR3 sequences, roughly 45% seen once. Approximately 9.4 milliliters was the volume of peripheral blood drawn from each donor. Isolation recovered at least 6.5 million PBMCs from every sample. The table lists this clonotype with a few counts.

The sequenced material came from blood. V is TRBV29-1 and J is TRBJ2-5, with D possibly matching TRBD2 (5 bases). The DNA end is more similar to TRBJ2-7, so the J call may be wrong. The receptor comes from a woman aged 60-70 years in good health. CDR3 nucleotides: TGCAGCCATGGGCGCGGGTATGGTTACGAGCAGTACTTC. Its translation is CSHGRGYGYEQYF.